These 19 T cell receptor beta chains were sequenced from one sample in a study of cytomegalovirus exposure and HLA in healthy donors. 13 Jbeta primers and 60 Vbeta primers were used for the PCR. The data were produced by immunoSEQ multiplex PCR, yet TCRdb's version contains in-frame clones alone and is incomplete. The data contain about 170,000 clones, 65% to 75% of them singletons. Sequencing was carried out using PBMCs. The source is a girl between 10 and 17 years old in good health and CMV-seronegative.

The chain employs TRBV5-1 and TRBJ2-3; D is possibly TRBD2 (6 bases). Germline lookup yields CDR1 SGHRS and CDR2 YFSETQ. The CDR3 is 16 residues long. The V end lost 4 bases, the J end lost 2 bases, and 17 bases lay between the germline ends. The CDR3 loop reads CASSPFGSGSTDTQYF. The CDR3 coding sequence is TGCGCCAGCAGCCCCTTTGGCAGCGGGTCCACAGATACGCAGTATTTT.

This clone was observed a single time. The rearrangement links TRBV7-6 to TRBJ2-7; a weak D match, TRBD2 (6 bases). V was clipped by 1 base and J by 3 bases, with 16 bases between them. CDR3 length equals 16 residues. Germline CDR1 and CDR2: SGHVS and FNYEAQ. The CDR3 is CASSLGDREWNYEQYF. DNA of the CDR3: TGTGCCAGCAGCTTAGGAGATCGGGAGTGGAACTACGAGCAGTACTTC.

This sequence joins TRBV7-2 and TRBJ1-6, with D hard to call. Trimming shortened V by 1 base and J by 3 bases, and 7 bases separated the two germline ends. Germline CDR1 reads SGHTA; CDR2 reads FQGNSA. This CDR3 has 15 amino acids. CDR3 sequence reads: CASSLVQIYNSPLHF. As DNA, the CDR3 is TGTGCCAGCAGCTTAGTCCAGATCTATAATTCACCCCTCCACTTT.

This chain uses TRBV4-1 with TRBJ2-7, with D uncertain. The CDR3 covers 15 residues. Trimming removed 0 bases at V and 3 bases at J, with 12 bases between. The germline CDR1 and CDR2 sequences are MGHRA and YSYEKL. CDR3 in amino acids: CASSQDRAAGYEQYF. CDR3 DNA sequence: TGCGCCAGCAGCCAAGATCGCGCGGCTGGCTACGAGCAGTACTTC.

The CDR3 DNA sequence: TGTGCCAGCAGTTCCTACAGGGTCCCCGGGGAGCTGTTTTTT. Its translation: CASSSYRVPGELFF. The chain joins TRBV6-4 to TRBJ2-2; the D gene is possibly TRBD1 (6 bases). Per germline, CDR1 MRHNA and CDR2 SNTAGT. The CDR3 spans 14 residues. V was cut by 5 bases and J by 6 bases, with 13 bases left in between.

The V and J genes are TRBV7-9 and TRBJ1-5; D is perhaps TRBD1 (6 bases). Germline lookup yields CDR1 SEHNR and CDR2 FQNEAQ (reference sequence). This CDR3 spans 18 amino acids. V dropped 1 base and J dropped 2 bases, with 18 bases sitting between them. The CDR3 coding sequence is TGTGCCAGCAGCTTAGAAACAGGGTTTTTAGGAGGCAATCAGCCCCAGCATTTT. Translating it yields CASSLETGFLGGNQPQHF.

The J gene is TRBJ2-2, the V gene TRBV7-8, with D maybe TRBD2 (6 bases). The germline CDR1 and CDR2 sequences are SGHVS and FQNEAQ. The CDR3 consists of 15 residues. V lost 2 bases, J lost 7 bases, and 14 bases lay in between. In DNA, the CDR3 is TGTGCCAGCAGCTTATGGGGAGGCAAGGGCGGGGAGCTGTTTTTT. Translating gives CASSLWGGKGGELFF.

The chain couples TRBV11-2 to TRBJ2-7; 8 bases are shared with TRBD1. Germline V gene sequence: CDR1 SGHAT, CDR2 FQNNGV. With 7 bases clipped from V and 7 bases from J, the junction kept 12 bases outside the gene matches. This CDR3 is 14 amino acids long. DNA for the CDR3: TGTGCCAGCACCCCGGACAGGGTAATGGGGGAGCAGTACTTC. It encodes CASTPDRVMGEQYF.

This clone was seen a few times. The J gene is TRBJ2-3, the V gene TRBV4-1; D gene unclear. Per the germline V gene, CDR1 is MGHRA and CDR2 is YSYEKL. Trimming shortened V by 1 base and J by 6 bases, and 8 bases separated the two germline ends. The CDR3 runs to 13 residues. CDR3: CASSQGPLDTQYF. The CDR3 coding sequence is TGCGCCAGCAGCCAAGGGCCATTGGATACGCAGTATTTT.

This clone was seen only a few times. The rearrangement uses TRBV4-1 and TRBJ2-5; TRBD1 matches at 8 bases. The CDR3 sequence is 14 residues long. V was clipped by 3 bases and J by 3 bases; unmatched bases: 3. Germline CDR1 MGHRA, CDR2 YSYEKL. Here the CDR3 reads CASSHGQGEETQYF. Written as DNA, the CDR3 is TGCGCCAGCAGCCATGGACAGGGTGAAGAGACCCAGTACTTC.

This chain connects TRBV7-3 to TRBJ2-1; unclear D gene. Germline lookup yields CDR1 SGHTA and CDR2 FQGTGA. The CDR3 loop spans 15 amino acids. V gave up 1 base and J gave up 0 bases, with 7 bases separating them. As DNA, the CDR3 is TGTGCCAGCAGCTTAATGGCGGACTCCTACAATGAGCAGTTCTTC. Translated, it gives CASSLMADSYNEQFF.

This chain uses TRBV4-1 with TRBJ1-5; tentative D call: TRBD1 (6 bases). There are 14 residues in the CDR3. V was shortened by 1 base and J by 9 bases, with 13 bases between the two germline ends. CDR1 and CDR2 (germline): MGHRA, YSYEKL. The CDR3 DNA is TGCGCCAGCAGCCAAGTTCAGGGGATTCGGCCCCAGCATTTT. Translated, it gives CASSQVQGIRPQHF.

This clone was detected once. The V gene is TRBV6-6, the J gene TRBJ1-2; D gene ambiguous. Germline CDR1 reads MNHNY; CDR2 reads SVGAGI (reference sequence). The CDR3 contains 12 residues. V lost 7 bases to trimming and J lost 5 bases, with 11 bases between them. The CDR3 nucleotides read TGTGCCAGCAACCGGGGTCAATATGGCTACACCTTC. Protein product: CASNRGQYGYTF.

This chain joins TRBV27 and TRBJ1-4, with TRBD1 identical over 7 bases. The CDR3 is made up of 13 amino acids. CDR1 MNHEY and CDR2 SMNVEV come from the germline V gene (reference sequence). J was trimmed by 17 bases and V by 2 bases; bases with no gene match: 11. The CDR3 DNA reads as TGTGCCAGCAGTTTAGTATATAGGGGACAGATCTTTTTT. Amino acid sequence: CASSLVYRGQIFF.

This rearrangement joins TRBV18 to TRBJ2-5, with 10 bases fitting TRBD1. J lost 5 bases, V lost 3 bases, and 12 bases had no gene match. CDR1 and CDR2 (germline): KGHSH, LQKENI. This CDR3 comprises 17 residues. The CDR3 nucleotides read TGTGCCAGCTCACCGCCCGGGACAGGGGCCAGATATGAGACCCAGTACTTC. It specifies CASSPPGTGARYETQYF.

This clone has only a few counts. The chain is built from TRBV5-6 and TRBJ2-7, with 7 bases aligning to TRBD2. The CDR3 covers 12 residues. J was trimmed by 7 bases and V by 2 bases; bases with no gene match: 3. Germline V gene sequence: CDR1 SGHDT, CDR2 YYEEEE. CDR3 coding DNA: TGTGCCAGCAGCTTCGGGAGGAGGGAGCAGTACTTC. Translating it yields CASSFGRREQYF. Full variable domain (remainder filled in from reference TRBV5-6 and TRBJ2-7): DAGVTQSPTHLIKTRGQQVTLRCSPKSGHDTVSWYQQALGQGPQFIFQYYEEEERQRGNFPDRFSGHQFPNYSSELNVNALLLGDSALYLCASSFGRREQYFGPGTRLTVT.

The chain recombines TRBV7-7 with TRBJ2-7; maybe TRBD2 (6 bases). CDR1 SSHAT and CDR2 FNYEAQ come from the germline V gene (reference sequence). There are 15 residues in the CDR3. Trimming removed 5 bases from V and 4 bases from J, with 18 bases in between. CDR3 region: CASSLNDGGTYEQYF. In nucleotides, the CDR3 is TGTGCCAGCAGCCTTAACGACGGGGGAACATACGAGCAGTACTTC.

This chain's CDR3 is CAWSGGNNQPQHF. The CDR3 nucleotides are TGTGCCTGGAGTGGAGGGAACAATCAGCCCCAGCATTTT. This chain connects TRBV30 to TRBJ1-5; D not resolved. V gave up 1 base and J gave up 3 bases, with 7 bases separating them. This CDR3 region has 13 residues. Germline CDR1 GTSNPN, CDR2 SVGIG (reference sequence).

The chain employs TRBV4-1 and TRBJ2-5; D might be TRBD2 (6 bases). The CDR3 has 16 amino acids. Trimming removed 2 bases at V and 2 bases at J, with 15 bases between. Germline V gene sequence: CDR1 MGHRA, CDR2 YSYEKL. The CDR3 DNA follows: TGCGCCAGCAGCCAACTGGGGGGAACGTATCAAGAGACCCAGTACTTC. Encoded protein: CASSQLGGTYQETQYF.